This passage covers 30 T cell receptor beta chains from one sample sequenced in a study of blood T cell repertoires in COVID-19. Clones were sequenced by immunoSEQ multiplex PCR, and TCRdb holds only the in-frame ones, with some missing. The sample holds about 85,000 clones; 65% to 85% are singletons and the top ten take around 6.6%. The material sequenced was peripheral blood. The receptors derive from a man aged 55 to 69 with acute or convalescent COVID-19.

The V and J genes are TRBV5-6 and TRBJ2-7; 7 bases align to TRBD1. J gave up 4 bases and V 3 bases, and 1 base lay outside the gene matches. The V gene's germline CDR1 is SGHDT and CDR2 YYEEEE. CDR3 length: 12 amino acids. CDR3 nucleotide sequence: TGTGCCAGCAGCTCGGGACAGTACGAGCAGTACTTC. It yields the protein CASSSGQYEQYF.

This clone was recorded a few times. CDR3 bases: TGTGCCAGCAGTTACGGGTTCAGGGGGCAAACTGAAGCTTTCTTT. Amino acid sequence: CASSYGFRGQTEAFF. The chain employs TRBV6-2 or TRBV6-3 and TRBJ1-1, with 8 nucleotides matching TRBD1. CDR3 length: 15 residues. Germline-derived CDR1 and CDR2 are MNHEY and SVGEGT. Trimming at V came to 2 bases and at J to 5 bases, leaving 7 bases not matched to a gene.

On this clone: The same CDR3 also results from other DNA sequences found in this sample. This chain uses TRBV11-2 with TRBJ1-2; a weak D match, TRBD1 (6 bases). CDR3 length: 12 residues. CDR1 is SGHAT, CDR2 FQNNGV, per germline. Trimming stripped 6 bases from V and 6 bases from J, with 11 bases between. This CDR3 reads CASSSEGDGYTF. As DNA, the CDR3 is TGTGCCAGCAGTTCTGAGGGGGATGGCTACACCTTC.

This chain connects TRBV7-2 to TRBJ2-7; the D gene is possibly TRBD1 (5 bases). CDR3 length equals 15 residues. Germline V gene data show CDR1 as SGHTA and CDR2 as FQGNSA. The ends were cut back, 1 base at V and 3 bases at J, with 13 bases in the middle. This CDR3 reads CASSLGTTVGYEQYF. CDR3 in DNA: TGTGCCAGCAGCTTAGGGACAACGGTGGGCTACGAGCAGTACTTC.

This chain connects TRBV10-3 to TRBJ2-7; TRBD2 is a possible D gene (6 bases). The CDR3 sequence is 12 residues long. CDR1 ENHRY and CDR2 SYGVKD come from the germline V gene. With 4 bases removed from V and 7 bases from J, the gap between germline ends came to 11 bases. DNA of the CDR3: TGTGCCATCAGTGGTCAGACTAGGGAGCAGTACTTC. Translation gives CAISGQTREQYF.

The chain is built from TRBV19 and TRBJ1-2, with D maybe TRBD1 (6 bases). V dropped 6 bases and J dropped 8 bases, with 25 bases sitting between them. CDR1 is LNHDA and CDR2 is SQIVND in the germline V gene (reference sequence). The length of the CDR3 is 16 residues. CDR3 bases: TGTGCCAGTAGCTCAGGGAGCGACAGGACCTCTGAGGGCTACACCTTC. Encoded protein: CASSSGSDRTSEGYTF.

The chain couples TRBV12-3 or TRBV12-4 to TRBJ2-1, with unresolved D. V was cut by 3 bases and J by 6 bases, with 6 bases left in between. This CDR3 has 12 residues. The CDR3 DNA reads TGTGCCAGCAGTTTGGCCCCCAATGAGCAGTTCTTC. Encoded protein: CASSLAPNEQFF.

This clone occurred a few times. The V gene is TRBV3-1 (or the pseudogene TRBV3-2), the J gene TRBJ1-3, with D possibly matching TRBD1 (5 bases). V shed 1 base and J shed 2 bases, with 12 bases lying between them. CDR3 size: 16 residues. Germline V gives CDR1 LGHDT, CDR2 YNNKEL (reference sequence). The CDR3 region has the DNA TGTGCCAGCAGCCAAGCAGGGTTTAGGGCTGGAAACACCATATATTTT. Amino acid sequence: CASSQAGFRAGNTIYF.

This clone was observed a single time. This chain links TRBV25-1 with TRBJ1-1; D not resolved. Trimming pared 1 base from V and 1 base from J, leaving 13 bases between. Per the germline V gene, CDR1 is MGHDK and CDR2 is SYGVNS. CDR3 size: 16 residues. The CDR3 spells CASSESTRRGNTEAFF. CDR3 sequence (DNA): TGTGCCAGCAGTGAATCTACCCGGCGCGGGAACACTGAAGCTTTCTTT.

The chain recombines TRBV5-1 with TRBJ1-2; D remains ambiguous. Germline values: CDR1 SGHRS, CDR2 YFSETQ. The ends were cut back, 4 bases at V and 6 bases at J, with 16 bases in the middle. The CDR3 sequence is 14 residues long. CDR3 sequence (DNA): TGCGCCAGCAGCCTGGGGAGGGAAAGGGATGGCTACACCTTC. Residues: CASSLGRERDGYTF.

The V call is TRBV27, the J call TRBJ1-4; 7 bases map to TRBD1. Germline V lookup: CDR1 MNHEY, CDR2 SMNVEV (reference sequence). CDR3 length: 14 amino acids. J gave up 0 bases and V 6 bases, and 1 base lay outside the gene matches. The CDR3 spells CASRDRTTNEKLFF. CDR3 nucleotides: TGTGCCAGCAGGGACAGGACAACTAATGAAAAACTGTTTTTT.

The V gene is TRBV11-2, the J gene TRBJ1-3; D is undetermined. V was pared by 0 bases and J by 4 bases, with 7 bases between. Germline CDR1 and CDR2: SGHAT and FQNNGV. The CDR3 totals 14 residues. The CDR3 protein is CASSLDPVGNTIYF. The CDR3 DNA is TGTGCCAGCAGCTTAGACCCAGTGGGAAACACCATATATTTT.

The chain carries TRBV6-6 and TRBJ1-2; D is perhaps TRBD1 (5 bases). The length of the CDR3 is 14 residues. Trimming removed 0 bases from V and 7 bases from J, with 12 bases in between. Per germline, CDR1 MNHNY and CDR2 SVGAGI (reference sequence). Here the CDR3 DNA reads TGTGCCAGCAGTTACTCGACTTCGGGGGGTGGCTACACCTTC. Protein: CASSYSTSGGGYTF.

The chain links TRBV30 to TRBJ1-5; 7 bases map to TRBD1. V lost 2 bases, J lost 6 bases, and 10 bases stayed unmatched. CDR3 length: 15 amino acids. CDR1 GTSNPN and CDR2 SVGIG come from the germline V gene (reference sequence). The CDR3 here is CAWSSLTGTSQPQHF. CDR3 sequence (DNA): TGTGCCTGGAGTTCCCTGACAGGGACAAGTCAGCCCCAGCATTTT.

This clone showed up just once. The gene calls are TRBV12-3 or TRBV12-4 and TRBJ1-5, with 7 positions matching TRBD1. The CDR3 length is 13 residues. Losses at the gene ends were 5 bases for V and 11 bases for J; bases not matched to a gene: 9. The CDR3 loop reads CASSPTGEKAQHF. CDR3 in DNA: TGTGCCAGCAGTCCTACAGGGGAGAAGGCCCAGCATTTT.

This clone appeared a single time. The rearrangement links TRBV3-1 (or the pseudogene TRBV3-2) to TRBJ2-5, with TRBD2 as a possible D gene (6 bases). This CDR3 comprises 16 residues. Germline V gene data show CDR1 as LGHDT and CDR2 as YNNKEL (reference sequence). Trimming left V 0 bases short and J 4 bases short, with 15 bases between. CDR3 DNA sequence: TGTGCCAGCAGCCAAGATTGGCGGACGCGGGGAGAGACCCAGTACTTC. Amino acid sequence: CASSQDWRTRGETQYF.

The chain combines TRBV4-1 with TRBJ1-5; D may be TRBD1 (5 bases). V shed 0 bases and J shed 5 bases, with 20 bases lying between them. The germline gives CDR1 MGHRA, CDR2 YSYEKL. CDR3 size: 18 residues. CDR3 DNA: TGCGCCAGCAGCCAAGATTCAGTTTACGGGGGTTGGGATCAGCCCCAGCATTTT. This translates into CASSQDSVYGGWDQPQHF.

The chain carries TRBV9 and TRBJ2-4; D is undetermined. The CDR3 consists of 15 residues. The germline V and J ends were trimmed by 0 bases and 6 bases, with 13 bases remaining between them. Germline V gene lookup returns CDR1 SGDLS and CDR2 YYNGEE. The DNA for the CDR3 is TGTGCCAGCAGCGTAGGGTCTAGTCTCGGAAACATTCAGTACTTC. It specifies CASSVGSSLGNIQYF. The variable domain in full, with the rest retrieved from reference TRBV9 and TRBJ2-4, is DSGVTQTPKHLITATGQRVTLRCSPRSGDLSVYWYQQSLDQGLQFLIQYYNGEERAKGNILERFSAQQFPDLHSELNLSSLELGDSALYFCASSVGSSLGNIQYFGAGTRLSVL.

This clone came up once. The chain couples TRBV10-3 to TRBJ1-2; D might be TRBD1 (6 bases). Deletions cut 2 bases from V and 6 bases from J, with 13 bases between. CDR3 length: 14 amino acids. Germline assignment: CDR1 ENHRY and CDR2 SYGVKD. The CDR3 DNA follows: TGTGCCATCAGTGAGGAGGGGGTCGGCCATGGCTACACCTTC. Translated: CAISEEGVGHGYTF.

This clone was detected only a few times. The rearrangement links TRBV19 to TRBJ2-5; 7 nucleotides match TRBD2. The CDR3 contains 15 residues. Germline trimming cut 0 bases from V and 1 base from J; bases unmatched to any gene: 2. The germline CDR1 and CDR2 sequences are LNHDA and SQIVND (reference sequence). The chain's CDR3 is CASSIDREGQETQYF. CDR3 nucleotides: TGTGCCAGTAGTATAGACAGGGAGGGCCAAGAGACCCAGTACTTC. The full variable domain, in which reference TRBV19 and TRBJ2-5 provide the parts outside the CDR3, is DGGITQSPKYLFRKEGQNVTLSCEQNLNHDAMYWYRQDPGQGLRLIYYSQIVNDFQKGDIAEGYSVSREKKESFPLTVTSAQKNPTAFYLCASSIDREGQETQYFGPGTRLLVL.

The gene calls are TRBV30 and TRBJ1-4; no clear D gene. The V gene's germline CDR1 is GTSNPN and CDR2 SVGIG (reference sequence). The CDR3 contains 11 residues. The V gene lost 1 base and the J gene lost 7 bases, with 4 bases spanning the gap. CDR3 DNA: TGTGCCTGGAGTGAAGCTGAAAAACTGTTTTTT. Translated, it gives CAWSEAEKLFF.

The genes are TRBV6-5 and TRBJ1-2; no clear D. Per the germline V gene, CDR1 is MNHEY and CDR2 is SVGAGI. The CDR3 covers 15 residues. Trimming stripped 5 bases from V and 0 bases from J, with 13 bases between. CDR3 sequence reads: CASSNHGEANYGYTF. In nucleotides, the CDR3 is TGTGCCAGCAGTAACCACGGAGAAGCTAACTATGGCTACACCTTC.

The chain links TRBV2 to TRBJ1-5; TRBD1 matches 9 bases. V lost 2 bases, J lost 3 bases, and 2 bases stayed unmatched. CDR1 is SNHLY, CDR2 FYNNEI, per germline. The CDR3 is 15 amino acids. Written as DNA, the CDR3 is TGTGCCAGCAGTGAAACAGGGGGCGACAATCAGCCCCAGCATTTT. Its protein is CASSETGGDNQPQHF.

This chain links TRBV20-1 with TRBJ2-3, with D maybe TRBD2 (5 bases). Per the germline V gene, CDR1 is DFQATT and CDR2 is SNEGSKA (reference sequence). The CDR3 consists of 9 residues. The CDR3 protein is CRGRDTQYF. The DNA of the CDR3 is TGCAGAGGGAGAGATACGCAGTATTTT.

This clone was counted only a few times. The CDR3 nucleotides are TGTGCCAGCAGTTTATCGGCGGGGGAGCAGTACTTC. Its protein product is CASSLSAGEQYF. The chain couples TRBV12-3 or TRBV12-4 to TRBJ2-7, with a possible D match to TRBD2 (6 bases). The length of the CDR3 is 12 residues. V lost 2 bases and J lost 7, with 9 bases in between.

V is TRBV19 and J is TRBJ1-1; no reliable D call. V lost 2 bases to trimming and J lost 1 base, with 11 bases between them. CDR3 length: 15 amino acids. Germline V CDR1 and CDR2: LNHDA, SQIVND (reference sequence). The CDR3 here is CASSINGRGNTEAFF. The CDR3 DNA follows: TGTGCCAGTAGTATAAATGGGCGTGGGAACACTGAAGCTTTCTTT.

The rearrangement uses TRBV19 and TRBJ2-5, with TRBD1 matching over 7 bases. Trimming at V came to 4 bases and at J to 2 bases, leaving 4 bases not matched to a gene. CDR3 length equals 14 residues. The V gene's germline CDR1 is LNHDA and CDR2 SQIVND (reference sequence). DNA for the CDR3: TGTGCCAGTAGTACGGGACAGCTACAAGAGACCCAGTACTTC. Residues: CASSTGQLQETQYF. The variable domain in full, with the rest retrieved from reference TRBV19 and TRBJ2-5, is DGGITQSPKYLFRKEGQNVTLSCEQNLNHDAMYWYRQDPGQGLRLIYYSQIVNDFQKGDIAEGYSVSREKKESFPLTVTSAQKNPTAFYLCASSTGQLQETQYFGPGTRLLVL.

This sequence joins TRBV19 and TRBJ1-5; the match to TRBD1 covers 7 bases. Germline V gene data show CDR1 as LNHDA and CDR2 as SQIVND (reference sequence). V lost 5 bases, J lost 0 bases, and 4 bases stayed unmatched. CDR3 length: 15 residues. CDR3 amino acids: CASSSGGYSNQPQHF. DNA for the CDR3: TGTGCCAGTAGTTCAGGGGGTTATAGCAATCAGCCCCAGCATTTT.

This chain joins TRBV6-5 and TRBJ2-1; TRBD2 aligns across 13 bases. The J segment lost 10 bases and the V segment lost 8 bases, leaving 5 bases of the junction unmatched. Germline-derived CDR1 and CDR2 are MNHEY and SVGAGI. The CDR3 runs to 13 residues. The CDR3 sequence is CASGTSGAREQFF. CDR3 coding DNA: TGTGCCAGCGGGACTAGCGGGGCGAGGGAGCAGTTCTTC.

The chain couples TRBV7-9 to TRBJ1-1; TRBD1 is a possible D gene (5 bases). The V and J ends lost 8 bases and 2 bases respectively, with 18 bases between them. CDR1 is SEHNR, CDR2 FQNEAQ, per germline (reference sequence). CDR3 size: 15 residues. This CDR3 is CASGPEDIFNTEAFF. Here the CDR3 DNA reads TGTGCCAGCGGTCCCGAGGACATTTTTAACACTGAAGCTTTCTTT.